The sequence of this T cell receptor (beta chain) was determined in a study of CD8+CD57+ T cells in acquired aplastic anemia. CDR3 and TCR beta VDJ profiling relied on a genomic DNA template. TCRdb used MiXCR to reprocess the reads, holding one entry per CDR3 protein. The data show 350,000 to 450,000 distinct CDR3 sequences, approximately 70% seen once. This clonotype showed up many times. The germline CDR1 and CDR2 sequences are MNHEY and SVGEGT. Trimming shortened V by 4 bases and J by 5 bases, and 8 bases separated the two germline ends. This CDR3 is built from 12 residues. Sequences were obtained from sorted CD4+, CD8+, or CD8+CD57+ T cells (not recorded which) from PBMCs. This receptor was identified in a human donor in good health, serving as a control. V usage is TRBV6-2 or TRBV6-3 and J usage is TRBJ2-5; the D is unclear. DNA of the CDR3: TGTGCCAGCAGTTCAAACTCCGAGACCCAGTACTTC. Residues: CASSSNSETQYF.